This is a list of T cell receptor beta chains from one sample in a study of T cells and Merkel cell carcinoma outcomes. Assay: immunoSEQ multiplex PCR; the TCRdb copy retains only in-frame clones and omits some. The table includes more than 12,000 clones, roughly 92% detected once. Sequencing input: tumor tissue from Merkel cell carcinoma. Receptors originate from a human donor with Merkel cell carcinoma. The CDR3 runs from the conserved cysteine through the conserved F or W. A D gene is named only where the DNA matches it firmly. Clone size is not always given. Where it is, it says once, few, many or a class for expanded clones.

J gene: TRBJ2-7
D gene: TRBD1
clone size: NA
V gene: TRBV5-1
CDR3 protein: CASSLGQGFSYEQYF
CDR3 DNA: TGCGCCAGCAGCTTGGGACAGGGTTTCTCCTACGAGCAGTACTTC

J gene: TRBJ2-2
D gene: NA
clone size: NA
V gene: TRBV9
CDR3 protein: CASSVGSTGELFF
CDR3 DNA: TGTGCCAGCAGCGTAGGCTCCACCGGGGAGCTGTTTTTT

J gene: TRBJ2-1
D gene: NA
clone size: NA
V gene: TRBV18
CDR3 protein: CASSPVRRSYNEQFF
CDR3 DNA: TGTGCCAGCTCACCAGTACGGAGGTCCTACAATGAGCAGTTCTTC

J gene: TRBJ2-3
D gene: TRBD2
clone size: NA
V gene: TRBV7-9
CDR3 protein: CVSSLTSGARRSTDTQYF
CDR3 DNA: TGTGTCAGCAGTTTGACTAGCGGGGCTCGTAGGAGCACAGATACGCAGTATTTT

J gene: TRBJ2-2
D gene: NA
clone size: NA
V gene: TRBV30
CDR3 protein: CAWAAANTGELFF
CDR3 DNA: TGTGCCTGGGCGGCGGCGAACACCGGGGAGCTGTTTTTT

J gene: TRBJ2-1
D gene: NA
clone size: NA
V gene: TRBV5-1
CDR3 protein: CASSFSGTNNEQFF
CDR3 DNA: TGCGCCAGCAGCTTTTCCGGGACCAATAATGAGCAGTTCTTC

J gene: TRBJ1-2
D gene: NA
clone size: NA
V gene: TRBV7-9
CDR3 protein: CASSPDRGGEDYGYTF
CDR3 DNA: TGTGCCAGCAGCCCCGATCGAGGGGGGGAAGACTATGGCTACACCTTC

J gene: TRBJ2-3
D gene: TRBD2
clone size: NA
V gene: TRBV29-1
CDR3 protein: CSVATSGATTDTQYF
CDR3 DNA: TGCAGCGTGGCGACTAGCGGGGCCACCACAGATACGCAGTATTTT

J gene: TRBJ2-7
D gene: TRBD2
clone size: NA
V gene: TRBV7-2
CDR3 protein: CASSLQLAGVGEQYF
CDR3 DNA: TGTGCCAGCAGCTTACAACTAGCGGGGGTGGGCGAGCAGTACTTC

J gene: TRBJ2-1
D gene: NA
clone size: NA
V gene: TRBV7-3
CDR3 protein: CASSPPGGGNEQFF
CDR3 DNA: TGTGCCAGCAGCCCCCCCGGAGGTGGCAATGAGCAGTTCTTC

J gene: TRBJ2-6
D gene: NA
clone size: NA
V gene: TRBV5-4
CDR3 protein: CASSFGHSGANVLTF
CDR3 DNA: TGTGCCAGCAGCTTCGGGCACTCTGGGGCCAACGTCCTGACTTTC

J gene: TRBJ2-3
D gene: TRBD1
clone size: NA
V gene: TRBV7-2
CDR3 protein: CASSPLGQGGDTQYF
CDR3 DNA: TGTGCCAGCAGCCCCCTGGGACAGGGAGGAGATACGCAGTATTTT

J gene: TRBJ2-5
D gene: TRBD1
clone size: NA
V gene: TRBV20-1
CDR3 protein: CSAQGEETQYF
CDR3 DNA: TGCAGTGCCCAGGGGGAAGAGACCCAGTACTTC

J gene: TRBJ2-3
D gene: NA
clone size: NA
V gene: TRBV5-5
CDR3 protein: CASSSSLVEDTQYF
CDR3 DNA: TGTGCCAGCAGCTCTTCGTTAGTGGAAGATACGCAGTATTTT

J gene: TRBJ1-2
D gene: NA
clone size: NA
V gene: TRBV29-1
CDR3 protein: CSVEDNYGYTF
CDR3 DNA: TGCAGCGTTGAAGATAACTATGGCTACACCTTC

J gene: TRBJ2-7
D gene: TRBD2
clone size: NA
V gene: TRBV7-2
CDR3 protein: CASSLGLADTYEQYF
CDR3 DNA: TGTGCCAGCAGCTTAGGGCTAGCGGACACCTACGAGCAGTACTTC

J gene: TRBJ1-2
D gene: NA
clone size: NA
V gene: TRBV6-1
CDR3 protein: CASSEVLLQGGYTF
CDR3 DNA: TGTGCCAGCAGTGAAGTCCTCTTACAGGGTGGCTACACCTTC

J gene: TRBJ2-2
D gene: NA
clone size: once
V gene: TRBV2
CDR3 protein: CASKKGNTGELFF
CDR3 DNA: TGTGCCAGCAAAAAAGGGAACACCGGGGAGCTGTTTTTT

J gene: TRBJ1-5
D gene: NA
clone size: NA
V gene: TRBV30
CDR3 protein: CAWSRRSNQPQHF
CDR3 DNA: TGTGCCTGGAGTCGACGAAGCAATCAGCCCCAGCATTTT

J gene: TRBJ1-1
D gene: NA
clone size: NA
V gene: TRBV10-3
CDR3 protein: CAIREDRASTTEAFF
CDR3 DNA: TGTGCCATCAGGGAAGACAGAGCCAGCACTACTGAAGCTTTCTTT

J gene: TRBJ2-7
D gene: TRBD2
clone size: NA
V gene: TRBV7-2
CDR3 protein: CASSRTSGYYEQYF
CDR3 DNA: TGTGCCAGCAGCCGGACTAGCGGTTACTACGAGCAGTACTTC

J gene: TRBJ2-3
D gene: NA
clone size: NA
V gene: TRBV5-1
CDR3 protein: CASSLGDGNTQYF
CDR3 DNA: TGCGCCAGCAGCTTGGGGGACGGGAATACGCAGTATTTT

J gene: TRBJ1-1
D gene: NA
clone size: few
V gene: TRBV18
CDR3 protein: CASSQTYQNTEAFF
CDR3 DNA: TGTGCCAGCTCACAGACCTACCAGAACACTGAAGCTTTCTTT

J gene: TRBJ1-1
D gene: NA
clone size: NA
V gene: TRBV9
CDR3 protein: CASSSRPGNTEAFF
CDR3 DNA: TGTGCCAGCAGCTCAAGACCAGGGAACACTGAAGCTTTCTTT

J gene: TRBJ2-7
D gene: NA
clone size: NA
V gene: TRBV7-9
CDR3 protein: CASSPWGRGSSYEQYF
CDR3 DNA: TGTGCCAGCAGCCCGTGGGGACGGGGGAGCTCCTACGAGCAGTACTTC

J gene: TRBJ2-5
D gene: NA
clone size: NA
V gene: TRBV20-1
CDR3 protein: CSGMSQETQYF
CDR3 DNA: TGCAGTGGGATGTCCCAAGAGACCCAGTACTTC

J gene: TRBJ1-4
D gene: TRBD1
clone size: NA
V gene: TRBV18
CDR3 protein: CASSPTGDNEKLFF
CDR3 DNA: TGTGCCAGCTCACCGACAGGGGATAATGAAAAACTGTTTTTT

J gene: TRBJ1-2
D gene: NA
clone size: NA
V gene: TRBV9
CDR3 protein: CASSAQVYGYTF
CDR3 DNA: TGTGCCAGCAGCGCCCAGGTCTATGGCTACACCTTC

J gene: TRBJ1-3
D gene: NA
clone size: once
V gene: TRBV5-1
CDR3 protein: CASSLGLRKSGNTIYF
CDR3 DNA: TGCGCCAGCAGCTTGGGGTTGCGGAAATCTGGAAACACCATATATTTT

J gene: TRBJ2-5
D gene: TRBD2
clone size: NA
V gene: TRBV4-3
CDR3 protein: CASSLGGGWETQYF
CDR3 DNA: TGCGCCAGCAGCCTCGGCGGGGGTTGGGAGACCCAGTACTTC

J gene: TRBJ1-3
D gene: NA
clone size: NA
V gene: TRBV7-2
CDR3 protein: CASSLTGTLSLSGNTIYF
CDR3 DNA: TGTGCCAGCAGCTTAACAGGGACTCTATCTCTCTCTGGAAACACCATATATTTT

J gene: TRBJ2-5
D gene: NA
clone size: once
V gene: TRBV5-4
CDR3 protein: CASSLGASPEWETQYF
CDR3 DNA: TGTGCCAGCAGCTTGGGGGCTAGCCCCGAGTGGGAGACCCAGTACTTC

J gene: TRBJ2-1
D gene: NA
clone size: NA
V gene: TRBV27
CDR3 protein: CASSLLAEPYNEQFF
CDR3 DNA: TGCGCCAGCAGTTTATTAGCGGAGCCCTACAATGAGCAGTTCTTC

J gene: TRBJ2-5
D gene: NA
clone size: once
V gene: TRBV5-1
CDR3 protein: CASSPPTETQYF
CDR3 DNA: TGCGCCAGCAGCCCGCCGACGGAGACCCAGTACTTC

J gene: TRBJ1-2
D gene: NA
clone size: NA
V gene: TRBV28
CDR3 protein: CASSFGGGGYTF
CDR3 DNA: TGTGCCAGCAGTTTCGGGGGTGGAGGCTACACCTTC

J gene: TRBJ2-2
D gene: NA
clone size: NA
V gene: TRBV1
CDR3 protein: CTSSQLTSGGVDAGELFF
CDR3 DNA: TGCACCAGCAGCCAACTCACTAGCGGGGGGGTGGACGCCGGGGAGCTGTTTTTT

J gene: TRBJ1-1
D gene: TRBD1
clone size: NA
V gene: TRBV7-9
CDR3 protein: CASSLAPGGRHEAFF
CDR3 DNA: TGTGCCAGCAGCTTAGCACCAGGGGGGAGGCATGAAGCTTTCTTT

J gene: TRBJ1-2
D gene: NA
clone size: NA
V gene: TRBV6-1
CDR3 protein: CASNLRKGLELYTF
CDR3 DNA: TGTGCCAGCAATCTACGGAAGGGGCTGGAGCTCTACACCTTC

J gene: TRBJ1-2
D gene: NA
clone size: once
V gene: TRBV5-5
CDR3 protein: CASSPAAAGPSYTF
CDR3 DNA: TGTGCCAGCAGCCCAGCGGCGGCAGGGCCGAGCTACACCTTC

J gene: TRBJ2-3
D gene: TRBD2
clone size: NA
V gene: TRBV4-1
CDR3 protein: CASSLQPLAGAYTDTQYF
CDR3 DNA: TGCGCCAGCAGCCTCCAGCCCCTAGCGGGGGCCTACACAGATACGCAGTATTTT

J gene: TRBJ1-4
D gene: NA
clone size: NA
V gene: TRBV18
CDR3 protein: CASSPGLNEKLFF
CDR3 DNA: TGTGCCAGCTCACCAGGGCTCAATGAAAAACTGTTTTTT

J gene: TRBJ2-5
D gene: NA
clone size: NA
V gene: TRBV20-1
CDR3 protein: CSAGGGETQYF
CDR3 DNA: TGCAGTGCGGGGGGTGGGGAGACCCAGTACTTC

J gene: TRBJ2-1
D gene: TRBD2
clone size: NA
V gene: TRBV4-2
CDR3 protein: CASSQASGRAGHEQFF
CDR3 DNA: TGTGCCAGCAGCCAAGCAAGCGGGAGGGCTGGCCATGAGCAGTTCTTC

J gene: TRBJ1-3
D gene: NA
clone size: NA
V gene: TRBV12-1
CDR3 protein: CASSLVDGGNTIYF
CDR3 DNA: TGTGCCAGCAGCTTGGTGGACGGTGGAAACACCATATATTTT

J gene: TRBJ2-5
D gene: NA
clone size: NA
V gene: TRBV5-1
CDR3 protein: CASSRGPGEETQYF
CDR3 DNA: TGCGCCAGCAGTCGGGGACCGGGCGAAGAGACCCAGTACTTC